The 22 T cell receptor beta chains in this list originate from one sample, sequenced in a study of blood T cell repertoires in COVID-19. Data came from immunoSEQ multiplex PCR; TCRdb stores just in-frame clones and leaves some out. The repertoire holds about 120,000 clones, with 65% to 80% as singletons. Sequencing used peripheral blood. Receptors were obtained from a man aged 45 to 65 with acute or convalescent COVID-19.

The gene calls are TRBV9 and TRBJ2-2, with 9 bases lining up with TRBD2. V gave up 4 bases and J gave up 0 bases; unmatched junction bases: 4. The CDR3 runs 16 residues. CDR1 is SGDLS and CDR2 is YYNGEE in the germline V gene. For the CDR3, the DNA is TGTGCCAGCAGCAAGGGGACTAGCCCGAACACCGGGGAGCTGTTTTTT. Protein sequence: CASSKGTSPNTGELFF.

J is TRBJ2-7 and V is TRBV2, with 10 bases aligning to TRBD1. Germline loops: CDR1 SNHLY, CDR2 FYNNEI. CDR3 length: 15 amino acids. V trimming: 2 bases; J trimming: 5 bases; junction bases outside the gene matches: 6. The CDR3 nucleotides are TGTGCCAGCAGTGAATCATTGGGGACAGGGGACGAGCAGTACTTC. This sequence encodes CASSESLGTGDEQYF.

The CDR3 loop reads CASSPRGQEGETQYF. Here the CDR3 DNA reads TGTGCCAGCTCACCACGGGGACAGGAGGGAGAGACCCAGTACTTC. The rearrangement links TRBV18 to TRBJ2-5, with 8 bases matching TRBD1. The V gene's germline CDR1 is KGHSH and CDR2 LQKENI. The CDR3 sequence is 15 residues long. V trimming: 1 base; J trimming: 4 bases; junction bases outside the gene matches: 5.

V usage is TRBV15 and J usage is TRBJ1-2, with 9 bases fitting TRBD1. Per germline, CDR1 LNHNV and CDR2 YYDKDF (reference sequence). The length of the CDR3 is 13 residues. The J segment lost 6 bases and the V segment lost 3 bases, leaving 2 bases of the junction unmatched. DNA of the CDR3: TGTGCCACCAGCAGGGGACAGGGACATGGCTACACCTTC. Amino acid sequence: CATSRGQGHGYTF.

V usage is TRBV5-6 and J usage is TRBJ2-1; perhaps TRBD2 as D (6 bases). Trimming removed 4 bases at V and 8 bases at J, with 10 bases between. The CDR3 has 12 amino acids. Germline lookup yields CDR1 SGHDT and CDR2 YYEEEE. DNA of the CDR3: TGTGCCAGCAGCGAATGGGGGGATGAGCAGTTCTTC. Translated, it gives CASSEWGDEQFF.

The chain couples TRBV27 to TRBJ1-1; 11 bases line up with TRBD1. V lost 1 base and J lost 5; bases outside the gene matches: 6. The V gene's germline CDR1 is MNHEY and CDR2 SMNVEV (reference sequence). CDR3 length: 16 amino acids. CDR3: CASSLYGDRGRTEAFF. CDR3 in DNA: TGTGCCAGCAGTTTATATGGGGACAGGGGGAGAACTGAAGCTTTCTTT.

CDR3 protein: CASSSTGGHQPQHF. In nucleotides, the CDR3 is TGTGCCAGTAGTTCGACAGGGGGCCATCAGCCCCAGCATTTT. The chain has TRBV19 and TRBJ1-5; 10 bases align to TRBD1. The CDR3 has 14 amino acids. V lost 5 bases and J lost 5; bases outside the gene matches: 3. Germline V gives CDR1 LNHDA, CDR2 SQIVND (reference sequence).

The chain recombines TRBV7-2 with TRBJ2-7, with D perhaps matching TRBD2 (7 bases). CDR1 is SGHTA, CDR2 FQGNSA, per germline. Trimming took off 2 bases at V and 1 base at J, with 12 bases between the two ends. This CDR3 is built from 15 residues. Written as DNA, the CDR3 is TGTGCCAGCAGCTTAACGAGGGGGGGGTCCTACGAGCAGTACTTC. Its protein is CASSLTRGGSYEQYF.

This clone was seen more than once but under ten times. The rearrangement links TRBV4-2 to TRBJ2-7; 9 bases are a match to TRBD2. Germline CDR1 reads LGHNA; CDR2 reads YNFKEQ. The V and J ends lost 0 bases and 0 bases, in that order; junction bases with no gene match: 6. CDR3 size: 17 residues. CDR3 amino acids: CASSQDLPAGGSYEQYF. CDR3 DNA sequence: TGTGCCAGCAGCCAAGATCTCCCAGCGGGGGGCTCCTACGAGCAGTACTTC.

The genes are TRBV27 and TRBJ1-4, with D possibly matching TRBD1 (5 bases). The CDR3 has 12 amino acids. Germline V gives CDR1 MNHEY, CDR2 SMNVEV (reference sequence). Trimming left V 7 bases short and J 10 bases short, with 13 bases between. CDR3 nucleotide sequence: TGTGCCAGCACCACAGGCGGGGGAAAACTGTTTTTT. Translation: CASTTGGGKLFF. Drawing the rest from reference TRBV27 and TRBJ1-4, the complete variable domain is EAQVTQNPRYLITVTGKKLTVTCSQNMNHEYMSWYRQDPGLGLRQIYYSMNVEVTDKGDVPEGYKVSRKEKRNFPLILESPSPNQTSLYFCASTTGGGKLFFGSGTQLSVL.

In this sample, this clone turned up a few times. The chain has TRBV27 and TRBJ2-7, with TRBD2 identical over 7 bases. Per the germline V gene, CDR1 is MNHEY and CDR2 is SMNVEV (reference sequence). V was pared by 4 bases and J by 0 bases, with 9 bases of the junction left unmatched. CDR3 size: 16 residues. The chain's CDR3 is CASSSPRGVSSYEQYF. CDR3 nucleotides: TGTGCCAGCAGTTCCCCACGGGGGGTAAGCTCCTACGAGCAGTACTTC.

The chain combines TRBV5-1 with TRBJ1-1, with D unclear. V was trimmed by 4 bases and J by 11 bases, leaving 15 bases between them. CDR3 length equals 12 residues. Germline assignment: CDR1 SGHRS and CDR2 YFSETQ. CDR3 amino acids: CASSPYEGPAFF. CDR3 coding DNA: TGCGCCAGCAGCCCGTACGAGGGTCCGGCTTTCTTT.

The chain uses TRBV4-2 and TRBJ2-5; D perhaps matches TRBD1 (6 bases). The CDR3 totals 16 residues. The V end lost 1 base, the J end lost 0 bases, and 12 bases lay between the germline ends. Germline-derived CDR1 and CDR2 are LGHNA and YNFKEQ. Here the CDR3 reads CASSQGAGTHQETQYF. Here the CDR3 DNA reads TGTGCCAGCAGCCAAGGCGCTGGGACACACCAAGAGACCCAGTACTTC.

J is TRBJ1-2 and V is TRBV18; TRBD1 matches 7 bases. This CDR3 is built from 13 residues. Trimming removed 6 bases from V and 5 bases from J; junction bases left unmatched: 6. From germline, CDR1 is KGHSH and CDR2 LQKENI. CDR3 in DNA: TGTGCCAGCTCCCGTACAGGGGATTATGGCTACACCTTC. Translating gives CASSRTGDYGYTF.

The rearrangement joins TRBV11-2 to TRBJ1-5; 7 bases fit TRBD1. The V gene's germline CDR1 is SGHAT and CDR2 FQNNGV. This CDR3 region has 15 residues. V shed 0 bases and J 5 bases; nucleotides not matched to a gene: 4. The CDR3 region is CASSLESGGHQPQHF. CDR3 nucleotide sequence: TGTGCCAGCAGCTTAGAATCAGGGGGACATCAGCCCCAGCATTTT.

CDR3 amino acids: CASSYSRGGEQYF. The CDR3 bases are TGTGCCAGCAGTTACTCCAGGGGTGGCGAGCAGTACTTC. The chain employs TRBV6-5 and TRBJ2-7; D may be TRBD1 (6 bases). The V gene lost 0 bases and the J gene lost 6 bases, with 9 bases spanning the gap. This CDR3 region has 13 residues. Looked up from germline, CDR1 is MNHEY and CDR2 is SVGAGI.

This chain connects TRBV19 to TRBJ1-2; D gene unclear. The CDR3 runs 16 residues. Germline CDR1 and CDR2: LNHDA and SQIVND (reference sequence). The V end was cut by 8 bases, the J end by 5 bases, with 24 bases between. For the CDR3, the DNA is TGTGCCAGTCTGAGGAGGGCCTCCCGGATATCTTATGGCTACACCTTC. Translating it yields CASLRRASRISYGYTF.

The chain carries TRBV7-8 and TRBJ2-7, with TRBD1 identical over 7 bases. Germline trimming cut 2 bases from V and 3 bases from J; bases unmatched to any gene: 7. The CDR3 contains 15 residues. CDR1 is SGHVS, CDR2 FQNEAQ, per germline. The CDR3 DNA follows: TGTGCCAGCAGCTTAACACAGGGGTTGGTCTACGAGCAGTACTTC. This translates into CASSLTQGLVYEQYF.

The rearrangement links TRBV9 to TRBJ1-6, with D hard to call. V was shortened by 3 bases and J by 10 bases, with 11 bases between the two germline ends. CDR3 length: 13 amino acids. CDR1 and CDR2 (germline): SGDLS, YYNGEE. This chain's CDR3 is CASSARVGSPLHF. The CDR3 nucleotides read TGTGCCAGCAGCGCGAGGGTGGGGTCACCCCTCCACTTT.

The CDR3 nucleotides are TGCGCCAGCAGTCAAACCAGTTATGGCTACACCTTC. It yields the protein CASSQTSYGYTF. The chain employs TRBV23-1 and TRBJ1-2, with D unclear. TRBV23-1 is treated as an ORF (open reading frame) with a function not yet certain. The CDR3 totals 12 residues. Trimming shortened V by 2 bases and J by 5 bases, and 6 bases separated the two germline ends.

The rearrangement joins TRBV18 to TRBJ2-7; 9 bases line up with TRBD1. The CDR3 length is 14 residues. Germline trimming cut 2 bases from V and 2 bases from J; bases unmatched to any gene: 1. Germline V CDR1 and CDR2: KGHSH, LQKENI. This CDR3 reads CASSPGTGPYEQYF. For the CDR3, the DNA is TGTGCCAGCTCACCAGGGACAGGGCCCTACGAGCAGTACTTC.

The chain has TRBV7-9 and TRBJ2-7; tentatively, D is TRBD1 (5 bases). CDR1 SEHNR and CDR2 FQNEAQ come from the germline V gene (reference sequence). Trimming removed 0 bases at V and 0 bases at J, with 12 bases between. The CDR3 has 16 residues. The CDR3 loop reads CASSLAAGQLSYEQYF. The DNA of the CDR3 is TGTGCCAGCAGCTTAGCGGCAGGGCAACTCTCCTACGAGCAGTACTTC.